This paragraph covers one TCR beta chain sequence. The data are from a study of blood T cell repertoires in COVID-19. Background on the study: Whether acute or convalescent, the COVID-19 samples came from the United States, Italy and Spain.

Sequencing was performed with immunoSEQ multiplex PCR; in TCRdb, only in-frame clones are kept and a portion is missing. The sample records 270,000 or so clones, 81% being singletons. The receptor's source is a woman in her sixties with active or convalescent COVID-19. The sequenced sample was peripheral blood.

CDR3 loop: CASSFSGSDYEQYF. The CDR3 region has the DNA TGCGCCAGCAGCTTCAGCGGGTCGGACTACGAGCAGTACTTC. This rearrangement joins TRBV5-1 to TRBJ2-7; TRBD2 might be the D (6 bases). The ends were cut back, 2 bases at V and 3 bases at J, with 12 bases in the middle. The CDR3 consists of 14 residues. CDR1 is SGHRS and CDR2 is YFSETQ in the germline V gene.